Following are 29 T cell receptor beta chains from one sample sequenced in a study of PD-1 blockade in classical Hodgkin lymphoma. Specified time point: newly diagnosed, previously untreated cHL patient sample. Magnetic negative selection was used to purify CD4+ T cells from thawed PBMCs. Only in-frame clones appear in the TCRdb table, and some are missing; sequencing was by immunoSEQ multiplex PCR. Here the sample spans approximately 25,000 clones, roughly 89% being singletons. The sample was CD4+ T cells from blood. The receptors were sampled from a human donor with classical Hodgkin lymphoma.

The chain couples TRBV10-2 to TRBJ2-1; 14 bases are shared with TRBD2. This CDR3 contains 17 residues. Germline CDR1 and CDR2: WSHSY and SAAADI. Trimming removed 6 bases from V and 3 bases from J; junction bases left unmatched: 7. CDR3 in DNA: TGCGCCAGCAGCCCCGGACTAGCGGGGGGCCGCTACAATGAGCAGTTCTTC. Residues: CASSPGLAGGRYNEQFF.

The chain is built from TRBV5-4 and TRBJ1-2; possible D gene TRBD1, 5 bases. V shed 4 bases and J shed 8 bases, with 27 bases lying between them. There are 17 residues in the CDR3. CDR1 SGHNT and CDR2 YYREEE come from the germline V gene (reference sequence). Here the CDR3 DNA reads TGTGCCAGCAGCCCCGGCCCGTGGGGCAGGGTGACGGTGGGCTACACCTTC. Protein product: CASSPGPWGRVTVGYTF.

The rearrangement uses TRBV5-1 and TRBJ2-7; TRBD2 might be the D (7 bases). The CDR3 totals 16 residues. CDR1 is SGHRS, CDR2 YFSETQ, per germline. Between the trimmed V and J ends, which lost 0 bases and 6 bases, there was a span of 19 bases. CDR3 sequence: CASSLEGGGFPSEQYF. CDR3 in DNA: TGCGCCAGCAGCTTGGAGGGGGGGGGCTTCCCCTCCGAGCAGTACTTC. Based on the CDR3 plus reference TRBV5-1 and TRBJ2-7, the full variable domain is KAGVTQTPRYLIKTRGQQVTLSCSPISGHRSVSWYQQTPGQGLQFLFEYFSETQRNKGNFPGRFSGRQFSNSRSEMNVSTLELGDSALYLCASSLEGGGFPSEQYFGPGTRLTVT.

The gene calls are TRBV30 and TRBJ2-7, with a weak D call TRBD2 (6 bases). Trimming removed 2 bases at V and 5 bases at J, with 16 bases between. The germline V gene has CDR1 GTSNPN and CDR2 SVGIG (reference sequence). The CDR3 is 14 residues long. CDR3 in amino acids: CAWSRRLWGDEQYF. CDR3 sequence (DNA): TGTGCCTGGAGTCGGCGGCTATGGGGGGACGAGCAGTACTTC. Full variable domain (remainder filled in from reference TRBV30 and TRBJ2-7): SQTIHQWPATLVQPVGSPLSLECTVEGTSNPNLYWYRQAAGRGLQLLFYSVGIGQISSEVPQNLSASRPQDRQFILSSKKLLLSDSGFYLCAWSRRLWGDEQYFGPGTRLTVT.

V usage is TRBV11-3 and J usage is TRBJ2-3; D unresolved. The germline CDR1 and CDR2 sequences are SGHNT and YENEEA. The length of the CDR3 is 13 residues. The V gene lost 6 bases and the J gene lost 0 bases, with 7 bases spanning the gap. CDR3 nucleotide sequence: TGTGCCAGCAGGGACGGAAGCACAGATACGCAGTATTTT. This encodes CASRDGSTDTQYF.

This clone appeared a single time. The chain recombines TRBV27 with TRBJ1-1; D perhaps matches TRBD1 (5 bases). The V gene lost 4 bases and the J gene lost 0 bases, with 12 bases spanning the gap. There are 15 residues in the CDR3. Germline V gives CDR1 MNHEY, CDR2 SMNVEV (reference sequence). The CDR3: CASSSRTPLNTEAFF. In DNA form, the CDR3 reads TGTGCCAGCAGTTCAAGGACACCCTTGAACACTGAAGCTTTCTTT.

The chain carries TRBV7-2 and TRBJ2-1; 10 bases line up with TRBD2. Germline CDR1 is SGHTA and CDR2 is FQGNSA. This CDR3 spans 15 amino acids. J lost 3 bases, V lost 2 bases, and 1 base had no gene match. This CDR3 reads CASSLSGGGYNEQFF. CDR3 DNA sequence: TGTGCCAGCAGCTTAAGCGGGGGGGGCTACAATGAGCAGTTCTTC. The full variable domain, in which reference TRBV7-2 and TRBJ2-1 provide the parts outside the CDR3, is GAGVSQSPSNKVTEKGKDVELRCDPISGHTALYWYRQSLGQGLEFLIYFQGNSAPDKSGLPSDRFSAERTGGSVSTLTIQRTQQEDSAVYLCASSLSGGGYNEQFFGPGTRLTVL.

This rearrangement joins TRBV5-6 to TRBJ1-5; D might be TRBD1 (5 bases). V was pared by 4 bases and J by 1 base, with 6 bases between. This CDR3 comprises 13 residues. Per germline, CDR1 SGHDT and CDR2 YYEEEE. The CDR3 here is CASSRDSNQPQHF. The CDR3 DNA follows: TGTGCCAGCAGCCGGGACAGCAATCAGCCCCAGCATTTT.

In its sample, this clone was seen once. The chain employs TRBV27 and TRBJ2-3, with D unresolved. Per germline, CDR1 MNHEY and CDR2 SMNVEV (reference sequence). V gave up 6 bases and J gave up 1 base, with 5 bases separating them. CDR3 length: 12 amino acids. The CDR3 coding sequence is TGTGCCAGCAGCCCCGGCACAGATACGCAGTATTTT. This codes for CASSPGTDTQYF.

This chain connects TRBV11-3 to TRBJ2-3; no definite D call. The CDR3 sequence is 14 residues long. Trimming pared 0 bases from V and 3 bases from J, leaving 7 bases between. Germline assignment: CDR1 SGHNT and CDR2 YENEEA. The CDR3 region has the DNA TGTGCCAGCAGCTTAGATGTCACGACAGATACGCAGTATTTT. Amino acids: CASSLDVTTDTQYF.

CDR3 sequence: CASSGLLRVSYNEQFF. As DNA, the CDR3 is TGTGCCAGCAGTGGTTTGTTGAGGGTAAGCTACAATGAGCAGTTCTTC. The rearrangement uses TRBV6-1 and TRBJ2-1; D is perhaps TRBD2 (5 bases). Per germline, CDR1 MNHNS and CDR2 SASEGT. Trimming cost V 4 bases and J 3 bases, with 16 bases left between them. The CDR3 consists of 16 residues.

The chain uses TRBV19 and TRBJ2-1, with D perhaps TRBD1 or TRBD2 (5 bases each). The CDR3 covers 17 residues. With 1 base removed from V and 5 bases from J, the gap between germline ends came to 18 bases. Germline lookup yields CDR1 LNHDA and CDR2 SQIVND (reference sequence). Here the CDR3 reads CASSIARVGTRHNEQFF. The DNA for the CDR3 is TGTGCCAGTAGTATAGCCAGAGTCGGGACCCGACACAATGAGCAGTTCTTC.

The chain is built from TRBV5-1 and TRBJ2-5, with TRBD1 matching 7 bases. After removal of 2 bases from V and 2 bases from J, the junction contained 3 bases not matched to a gene. Germline CDR1 is SGHRS and CDR2 is YFSETQ. The CDR3 is 14 residues long. This CDR3 is CASSFYRGQETQYF. In DNA form, the CDR3 reads TGCGCCAGCAGCTTCTACAGGGGACAAGAGACCCAGTACTTC.

V gene TRBV7-6 combines with J gene TRBJ2-2; D is undetermined. With 3 bases removed from V and 2 bases from J, the gap between germline ends came to 10 bases. The CDR3 covers 15 residues. CDR1 and CDR2 from the germline V gene are SGHVS and FNYEAQ. The CDR3: CASSLSQYNTGELFF. In nucleotides, the CDR3 is TGTGCCAGCAGCTTGTCACAGTATAACACCGGGGAGCTGTTTTTT.

The chain joins TRBV7-7 to TRBJ2-3; the match to TRBD2 covers 11 bases. V shed 2 bases and J 7 bases; nucleotides not matched to a gene: 8. The germline V gene has CDR1 SSHAT and CDR2 FNYEAQ (reference sequence). The CDR3 spans 16 residues. The CDR3 DNA reads TGTGCCAGCAGCTTAACTAGCGGGGGCTCAGGGTATACGCAGTATTTT. Translated, it gives CASSLTSGGSGYTQYF.

This rearrangement joins TRBV5-1 to TRBJ1-2; maybe TRBD1 (6 bases). CDR1 and CDR2 from the germline V gene are SGHRS and YFSETQ. Trimming took 3 bases from V and 4 from J, leaving 10 bases between them. The CDR3 runs 13 residues. CDR3 sequence: CASSSGTPYGYTF. CDR3 sequence (DNA): TGCGCCAGCAGCTCCGGGACACCCTATGGCTACACCTTC.

The chain carries TRBV6-1 and TRBJ1-5; weak D call: TRBD1 (6 bases). The CDR3 contains 12 residues. V lost 3 bases, J lost 11 bases, and 11 bases lay in between. Germline CDR1 MNHNS, CDR2 SASEGT. The CDR3 spells CASSDPNRAQHF. Here the CDR3 DNA reads TGTGCCAGCAGTGACCCAAACAGGGCCCAGCATTTT.

A word on this clone: Germline is not matched at one junction end, which may reflect a read error. V usage is TRBV11-2 and J usage is TRBJ2-7; 7 nucleotides align to TRBD1. There are 16 residues in the CDR3. Germline V gene data show CDR1 as SGHAT and CDR2 as FQNNGV. The CDR3 spells CASSLDWGPGDSEQYF. CDR3 DNA: TGTGCCAGCAGCCTAGACTGGGGCCCTGGGGACAGCGAGCAGTACTTC.

The V and J genes are TRBV7-9 and TRBJ2-1, with 12 bases fitting TRBD1. The CDR3 consists of 17 residues. Looked up from germline, CDR1 is SEHNR and CDR2 is FQNEAQ (reference sequence). V shed 0 bases and J 4 bases; nucleotides not matched to a gene: 4. The CDR3 region is CASSLAGQGAGYNEQFF. The CDR3 bases are TGTGCCAGCAGCTTAGCGGGACAGGGGGCGGGATACAATGAGCAGTTCTTC.

V gene TRBV5-5 combines with J gene TRBJ1-4; 9 nucleotides line up with TRBD1. In germline, CDR1 is SGHKS, CDR2 YYEKEE (reference sequence). The V gene end was trimmed by 0 bases and the J gene end by 13 bases; junction bases not matched to a gene: 13. This CDR3 region has 16 residues. In DNA form, the CDR3 reads TGTGCCAGCAGCTTGGGGCGTCCCGGGACAGGGTACGGACTGTTTTTT. It translates to CASSLGRPGTGYGLFF.

The chain links TRBV7-2 to TRBJ2-2, with 9 positions matching TRBD1. Germline V lookup: CDR1 SGHTA, CDR2 FQGNSA. Trimming at V came to 4 bases and at J to 2 bases, leaving 5 bases not matched to a gene. The CDR3 sequence is 16 residues long. The CDR3 bases are TGTGCCAGCAGCTCTTGGACAGGGGTTAACACCGGGGAGCTGTTTTTT. The encoded protein is CASSSWTGVNTGELFF.

The chain employs TRBV10-3 and TRBJ1-6; D is possibly TRBD1 (6 bases). CDR3 size: 19 residues. Between the trimmed V and J ends, which lost 0 bases and 0 bases, there was a span of 15 bases. CDR1 ENHRY and CDR2 SYGVKD come from the germline V gene. CDR3 loop: CAISESGGGRSSYNSPLHF. CDR3 in DNA: TGTGCCATCAGTGAGTCGGGGGGGGGCCGGAGCTCCTATAATTCACCCCTCCACTTT.

The chain couples TRBV6-5 to TRBJ1-3; D not resolved. CDR3 length equals 12 residues. Germline values: CDR1 MNHEY, CDR2 SVGAGI. Trimming stripped 2 bases from V and 10 bases from J, with 9 bases between. CDR3 residues: CASSYDRRTIYF. The CDR3 nucleotides are TGTGCCAGCAGTTACGACCGCCGGACCATATATTTT.

The rearrangement uses TRBV7-2 and TRBJ2-4; 8 positions agree with TRBD1. This CDR3 region has 14 residues. V lost 1 base and J lost 7; bases outside the gene matches: 3. The germline gives CDR1 SGHTA, CDR2 FQGNSA. The chain's CDR3 is CASSLVWDRNIQYF. In DNA form, the CDR3 reads TGTGCCAGCAGCTTAGTTTGGGACAGGAACATTCAGTACTTC.

The chain carries TRBV7-2 and TRBJ2-1; maybe TRBD2 (6 bases). The V end was cut by 0 bases, the J end by 13 bases, with 10 bases between. Per the germline V gene, CDR1 is SGHTA and CDR2 is FQGNSA. The CDR3 is made up of 12 amino acids. CDR3 nucleotides: TGTGCCAGCAGCTTAGCGGGGGGAAACCAGTTCTTC. Its translation: CASSLAGGNQFF.

This chain joins TRBV4-1 and TRBJ1-4; a possible D gene is TRBD1 (5 bases). Trimming shortened V by 5 bases and J by 8 bases, and 15 bases separated the two germline ends. There are 14 residues in the CDR3. Germline V gene sequence: CDR1 MGHRA, CDR2 YSYEKL. CDR3 protein: CASSDRDREEKLFF. DNA for the CDR3: TGCGCCAGCAGCGACCGGGACCGGGAAGAAAAACTGTTTTTT.

The chain recombines TRBV4-1 with TRBJ2-4; 9 bases line up with TRBD2. Germline CDR1 is MGHRA and CDR2 is YSYEKL. The CDR3 loop spans 17 amino acids. J was trimmed by 2 bases and V by 1 base; bases with no gene match: 6. The CDR3: CASSQGGAGGPKNIQYF. The CDR3 DNA reads TGCGCCAGCAGCCAAGGGGGTGCGGGGGGGCCCAAAAACATTCAGTACTTC.

The CDR3 loop reads CASSQEVQRPTDTQYF. The CDR3 nucleotides read TGTGCCAGCAGCCAAGAGGTACAGAGGCCGACAGATACGCAGTATTTT. This chain links TRBV2 with TRBJ2-3; no reliable D call. Per the germline V gene, CDR1 is SNHLY and CDR2 is FYNNEI. The V end lost 6 bases, the J end lost 3 bases, and 19 bases lay between the germline ends. CDR3 length: 16 amino acids. Variable domain in full (rest from reference TRBV2 and TRBJ2-3): EPEVTQTPSHQVTQMGQEVILRCVPISNHLYFYWYRQILGQKVEFLVSFYNNEISEKSEIFDDQFSVERPDGSNFTLKIRSTKLEDSAMYFCASSQEVQRPTDTQYFGPGTRLTVL.

The rearrangement joins TRBV6-5 to TRBJ2-7; a weak D match, TRBD2 (6 bases). The V and J ends lost 6 bases and 2 bases respectively, with 14 bases between them. CDR3 size: 14 residues. Looked up from germline, CDR1 is MNHEY and CDR2 is SVGAGI. As DNA, the CDR3 is TGTGCCAGCAGAGTGGGGGGAGTGACCTACGAGCAGTACTTC. Its protein is CASRVGGVTYEQYF.